These 30 T cell receptor beta chains were sequenced from one sample in a study of cytomegalovirus exposure and HLA in healthy donors. The protocol was immunoSEQ multiplex PCR, while the TCRdb copy is restricted to in-frame clones and leaves out a portion. This sample has about 60,000 clones, with 96% found just once. What was sequenced was PBMCs. These receptors were collected from a young woman in good health and CMV-seronegative.

The chain has TRBV5-1 and TRBJ2-1, with 7 bases identical to TRBD2. CDR1 and CDR2 (germline): SGHRS, YFSETQ. After removal of 4 bases from V and 6 bases from J, the junction contained 10 bases not matched to a gene. The CDR3 is 15 amino acids. For the CDR3, the DNA is TGCGCCAGCAGCACCCGGACTAGTTCGGGCAATGAGCAGTTCTTC. Translated: CASSTRTSSGNEQFF.

CDR3 protein: CASSPGSSAYNEQFF. DNA of the CDR3: TGTGCCAGCTCACCAGGTAGTAGTGCCTACAATGAGCAGTTCTTC. The chain is built from TRBV18 and TRBJ2-1, with D hard to call. Between the trimmed V and J ends, which lost 2 bases and 2 bases, there was a span of 10 bases. CDR3 length equals 15 residues. CDR1 and CDR2 from the germline V gene are KGHSH and LQKENI. Supplemented by reference TRBV18 and TRBJ2-1, the full variable domain reads NAGVMQNPRHLVRRRGQEARLRCSPMKGHSHVYWYRQLPEEGLKFMVYLQKENIIDESGMPKERFSAEFPKEGPSILRIQQVVRGDSAAYFCASSPGSSAYNEQFFGPGTRLTVL.

This clone is a singleton in its sample. The J gene is TRBJ2-7, the V gene TRBV5-1, with 11 bases identical to TRBD2. Per the germline V gene, CDR1 is SGHRS and CDR2 is YFSETQ. With 0 bases clipped from V and 2 bases from J, the junction kept 7 bases outside the gene matches. The CDR3 consists of 17 residues. The CDR3 here is CASSLVDTSGGPYEQYF. CDR3 sequence (DNA): TGCGCCAGCAGCTTGGTGGATACTAGCGGGGGACCCTACGAGCAGTACTTC.

This sequence joins TRBV4-1 and TRBJ2-1; possible D gene TRBD1, 5 bases. CDR3 size: 16 residues. The germline CDR1 and CDR2 sequences are MGHRA and YSYEKL. V dropped 7 bases and J dropped 4 bases, with 20 bases sitting between them. The CDR3 reads CASTIHPGSLYNEQFF. In DNA form, the CDR3 reads TGCGCCAGCACCATCCATCCAGGGTCCCTGTACAATGAGCAGTTCTTC.

The chain recombines TRBV15 with TRBJ2-7; 10 nucleotides line up with TRBD1. In germline, CDR1 is LNHNV, CDR2 YYDKDF (reference sequence). This CDR3 is built from 15 residues. J lost 2 bases, V lost 5 bases, and 6 bases had no gene match. CDR3 in DNA: TGTGCCACCAGCTCACCTGGACAGGGGGCCTACGAGCAGTACTTC. Its translation is CATSSPGQGAYEQYF.

V gene TRBV19 combines with J gene TRBJ1-2; D remains unclear. The CDR3 loop spans 12 amino acids. Trimming pared 4 bases from V and 8 bases from J, leaving 11 bases between. Germline CDR1 reads LNHDA; CDR2 reads SQIVND (reference sequence). CDR3: CASSTIREGYTF. The CDR3 bases are TGTGCCAGTAGTACAATTCGGGAAGGCTACACCTTC.

The genes are TRBV5-6 and TRBJ2-5, with D possibly matching TRBD2 (6 bases). The CDR3 is 16 amino acids. Trimming took off 0 bases at V and 1 base at J, with 13 bases between the two ends. Germline lookup yields CDR1 SGHDT and CDR2 YYEEEE. In DNA, the CDR3 is TGTGCCAGCAGCTTGGCTGCGGGACCAACCCAAGAGACCCAGTACTTC. Its protein product is CASSLAAGPTQETQYF.

V gene TRBV30 combines with J gene TRBJ1-2; no clear D gene. V lost 0 bases and J 1 base, leaving 12 bases between the germline ends. The V gene's germline CDR1 is GTSNPN and CDR2 SVGIG (reference sequence). The CDR3 has 15 residues. CDR3 in DNA: TGTGCCTGGAGTGTTTTAACAGCAGTTAACTATGGCTACACCTTC. Translated, it gives CAWSVLTAVNYGYTF.

The chain recombines TRBV7-2 with TRBJ1-5; TRBD1 matches at 10 bases. With 3 bases clipped from V and 6 bases from J, the junction kept 5 bases outside the gene matches. Per germline, CDR1 SGHTA and CDR2 FQGNSA. The CDR3 consists of 15 residues. The CDR3 loop reads CASSLGQGLGQPQHF. CDR3 sequence (DNA): TGTGCCAGCAGCTTGGGACAGGGGTTAGGTCAGCCCCAGCATTTT.

This chain connects TRBV25-1 to TRBJ1-2; D uncertain. With 6 bases removed from V and 3 bases from J, the gap between germline ends came to 11 bases. Germline V gene sequence: CDR1 MGHDK, CDR2 SYGVNS. This CDR3 is built from 13 residues. The CDR3 DNA follows: TGTGCCAGCAGCGGGTTGGCGCACTATGGCTACACCTTC. Its protein product is CASSGLAHYGYTF.

In its sample, this clone was seen once. V and J are TRBV28 and TRBJ2-5, with no clear D. This CDR3 region has 13 residues. Germline CDR1 reads MDHEN; CDR2 reads SYDVKM. With 5 bases removed from V and 1 base from J, the gap between germline ends came to 8 bases. The CDR3 loop reads CASSHRRQETQYF. The CDR3 DNA reads TGTGCCAGCAGTCACAGACGCCAAGAGACCCAGTACTTC.

The chain is built from TRBV28 and TRBJ2-7; 12 bases line up with TRBD1. CDR1 and CDR2 from the germline V gene are MDHEN and SYDVKM. The CDR3 totals 16 residues. With 6 bases clipped from V and 4 bases from J, the junction kept 10 bases outside the gene matches. For the CDR3, the DNA is TGTGCCAGCAGCCCACCCGGGACAGGGGGCGCATACGAGCAGTACTTC. As protein: CASSPPGTGGAYEQYF.

The chain is built from TRBV13 and TRBJ1-3; 12 bases match TRBD1. The CDR3 extends over 17 amino acids. Germline V gene sequence: CDR1 PRHDT, CDR2 FYEKMQ (reference sequence). J lost 4 bases, V lost 5 bases, and 9 bases had no gene match. CDR3 residues: CASSPTGTGGSGNTIYF. Here the CDR3 DNA reads TGTGCCAGCAGCCCGACCGGGACAGGGGGCTCCGGAAACACCATATATTTT.

The rearrangement uses TRBV28 and TRBJ2-2, with 7 bases that match TRBD2. Germline trimming cut 6 bases from V and 8 bases from J; bases unmatched to any gene: 6. This CDR3 has 13 amino acids. Germline V CDR1 and CDR2: MDHEN, SYDVKM. This CDR3 is CASSPLALGELFF. CDR3 DNA: TGTGCCAGCAGCCCACTAGCGTTGGGGGAGCTGTTTTTT.

The V call is TRBV7-2, the J call TRBJ2-4, with a weak D call TRBD2 (6 bases). The length of the CDR3 is 14 residues. Germline assignment: CDR1 SGHTA and CDR2 FQGNSA. V shed 5 bases and J shed 0 bases, with 8 bases lying between them. The CDR3 region is CASSPGVAKNIQYF. The CDR3 DNA is TGTGCCAGCAGCCCGGGGGTAGCCAAAAACATTCAGTACTTC.

The chain couples TRBV11-2 to TRBJ2-7; D gene ambiguous. V was clipped by 0 bases and J by 2 bases, with 11 bases between them. The CDR3 length is 15 residues. Germline values: CDR1 SGHAT, CDR2 FQNNGV. CDR3 loop: CASSLDRVSTYEQYF. The CDR3 bases are TGTGCCAGCAGCTTAGATCGGGTCAGCACCTACGAGCAGTACTTC.

The gene calls are TRBV4-2 and TRBJ1-5; 8 nucleotides agree with TRBD1. Germline V gene lookup returns CDR1 LGHNA and CDR2 YNFKEQ. CDR3 length: 15 residues. J was trimmed by 0 bases and V by 6 bases; bases with no gene match: 4. CDR3 sequence reads: CASRGQADSNQPQHF. In DNA form, the CDR3 reads TGTGCCAGCAGGGGACAGGCTGATAGCAATCAGCCCCAGCATTTT.

The CDR3 reads CASSLEAGVWSYNEQFF. The CDR3, as DNA: TGTGCCAGCAGCTTGGAGGCAGGGGTGTGGTCCTACAATGAGCAGTTCTTC. The chain has TRBV5-6 and TRBJ2-1, with D perhaps matching TRBD1 (6 bases). The CDR3 spans 17 residues. In germline, CDR1 is SGHDT, CDR2 YYEEEE. The V gene lost 0 bases and the J gene lost 1 base, with 14 bases spanning the gap.

The chain has TRBV10-2 and TRBJ2-1; TRBD2 agrees at 14 bases. Trimming cost V 6 bases and J 4 bases; bases outside gene matches: 23. CDR1 and CDR2 from the germline V gene are WSHSY and SAAADI. The CDR3 is 22 amino acids. The DNA for the CDR3 is TGCGCCAGCAGACCGTCCCTCCGGGAAAGACTAGCGGGGGGGCCGTGGTACAATGAGCAGTTCTTC. Protein: CASRPSLRERLAGGPWYNEQFF.

The chain carries TRBV27 and TRBJ2-5, with 7 bases lining up with TRBD1. Germline CDR1 reads MNHEY; CDR2 reads SMNVEV (reference sequence). This CDR3 is built from 14 residues. Trimming at V came to 5 bases and at J to 5 bases, leaving 8 bases not matched to a gene. CDR3 nucleotide sequence: TGTGCCAGCAGTCCTGCAGGGGGTTGGGAGACCCAGTACTTC. Residues: CASSPAGGWETQYF.

J is TRBJ2-7 and V is TRBV18, with 14 positions matching TRBD2. V lost 3 bases, J lost 7 bases, and 2 bases stayed unmatched. CDR1 is KGHSH and CDR2 is LQKENI in the germline V gene. The CDR3 has 14 amino acids. CDR3 in DNA: TGTGCCAGCTCACCGACTAGCGGGAGGGTGGAGCAGTACTTC. Protein: CASSPTSGRVEQYF.

The gene calls are TRBV11-2 and TRBJ2-3, with TRBD2 matching 14 bases. The germline V gene encodes CDR1 SGHAT and CDR2 FQNNGV. The CDR3 sequence is 17 residues long. V shed 4 bases and J 6 bases; nucleotides not matched to a gene: 9. The CDR3 loop reads CASSSGTSGGRGDTQYF. The CDR3 DNA sequence: TGTGCCAGCAGCTCAGGGACTAGCGGGGGACGCGGGGATACGCAGTATTTT. Full variable domain (remainder filled in from reference TRBV11-2 and TRBJ2-3): EAGVAQSPRYKIIEKRQSVAFWCNPISGHATLYWYQQILGQGPKLLIQFQNNGVVDDSQLPKDRFSAERLKGVDSTLKIQPAKLEDSAVYLCASSSGTSGGRGDTQYFGPGTRLTVL.

The genes are TRBV2 and TRBJ1-5; 8 bases are a match to TRBD1. CDR3 length: 15 amino acids. The J segment lost 3 bases and the V segment lost 1 base, leaving 2 bases of the junction unmatched. Germline V gene lookup returns CDR1 SNHLY and CDR2 FYNNEI. The CDR3 loop reads CASSEVRGHNQPQHF. The CDR3 nucleotides read TGTGCCAGCAGTGAAGTCAGGGGGCACAATCAGCCCCAGCATTTT.

The CDR3 sequence: CASSYSRLFSQKLFF. The CDR3 region has the DNA TGTGCCAGCAGTTACTCGCGCTTGTTTTCCCAAAAACTGTTTTTT. The chain couples TRBV6-5 to TRBJ1-4; D unclear. The germline gives CDR1 MNHEY, CDR2 SVGAGI. The CDR3 has 15 amino acids. Trimming pared 0 bases from V and 9 bases from J, leaving 14 bases between.

The chain joins TRBV27 to TRBJ2-5; possible D gene TRBD2, 5 bases. The germline gives CDR1 MNHEY, CDR2 SMNVEV (reference sequence). Trimming removed 5 bases from V and 1 base from J, with 29 bases in between. The CDR3 contains 20 residues. The DNA of the CDR3 is TGTGCCAGCAGTCGTCTTCAGCCCCCTCCGACCGCGGAGGTCCAAGAGACCCAGTACTTC. It is translated as CASSRLQPPPTAEVQETQYF.

The chain has TRBV7-8 and TRBJ2-2; 8 nucleotides line up with TRBD1. Germline-derived CDR1 and CDR2 are SGHVS and FQNEAQ. V lost 2 bases and J lost 4; bases outside the gene matches: 6. The CDR3 is 16 residues long. CDR3 region: CASSLWYRGSTGELFF. The CDR3 nucleotides read TGTGCCAGCAGCTTATGGTACAGGGGGAGCACCGGGGAGCTGTTTTTT.

The genes are TRBV28 and TRBJ2-1, with D perhaps TRBD2 (5 bases). The CDR3 consists of 13 residues. CDR1 is MDHEN and CDR2 is SYDVKM in the germline V gene. V was shortened by 6 bases and J by 7 bases, with 13 bases between the two germline ends. The CDR3 sequence is CASRRVGENEQFF. CDR3 in DNA: TGTGCCAGCAGGCGGGTCGGGGAAAATGAGCAGTTCTTC.

The chain carries TRBV28 and TRBJ1-1; 7 bases map to TRBD1. Germline V lookup: CDR1 MDHEN, CDR2 SYDVKM. Trimming took 2 bases from V and 1 from J; bases not matched to a gene: 1. The length of the CDR3 is 14 residues. The CDR3 DNA sequence: TGTGCCAGCAGTTTAGGGACAGCGAACACTGAAGCTTTCTTT. Protein sequence: CASSLGTANTEAFF. The whole variable domain, filled in from reference TRBV28 and TRBJ1-1, reads DVKVTQSSRYLVKRTGEKVFLECVQDMDHENMFWYRQDPGLGLRLIYFSYDVKMKEKGDIPEGYSVSREKKERFSLILESASTNQTSMYLCASSLGTANTEAFFGQGTRLTVV.

CDR3 DNA: TGCGCCAGCAGCCAAGAGTCTTGGGCTAGCGGGGGGTACGAGCAGTACTTC. As protein: CASSQESWASGGYEQYF. This chain joins TRBV4-3 and TRBJ2-7; 11 bases match TRBD2. V lost 0 bases to trimming and J lost 4 bases; unmatched junction nucleotides: 8. This CDR3 is built from 17 residues. CDR1 LGHNA and CDR2 YSLEER come from the germline V gene.

CDR3 DNA sequence: TGTGCCAGCACTTCCGCCGTGGGGGCAGGAATTCAGCCCCAGCATTTT. It translates to CASTSAVGAGIQPQHF. This chain connects TRBV28 to TRBJ1-5, with D tentatively TRBD1 (6 bases). The CDR3 totals 16 residues. Per germline, CDR1 MDHEN and CDR2 SYDVKM. Trimming shortened V by 7 bases and J by 6 bases, and 22 bases separated the two germline ends.